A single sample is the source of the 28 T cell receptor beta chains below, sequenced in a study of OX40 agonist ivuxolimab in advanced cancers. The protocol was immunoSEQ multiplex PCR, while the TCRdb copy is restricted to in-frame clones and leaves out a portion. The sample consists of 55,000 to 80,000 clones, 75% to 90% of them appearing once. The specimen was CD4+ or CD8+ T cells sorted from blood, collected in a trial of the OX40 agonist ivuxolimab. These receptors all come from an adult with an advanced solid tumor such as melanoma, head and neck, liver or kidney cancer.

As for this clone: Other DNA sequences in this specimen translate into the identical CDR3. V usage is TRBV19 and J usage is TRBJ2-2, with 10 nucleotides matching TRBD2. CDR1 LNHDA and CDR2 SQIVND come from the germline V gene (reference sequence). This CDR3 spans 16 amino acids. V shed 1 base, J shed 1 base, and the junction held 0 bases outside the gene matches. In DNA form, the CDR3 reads TGTGCCAGTAGTATAGGACTAGCGGGGAACACCGGGGAGCTGTTTTTT. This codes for CASSIGLAGNTGELFF.

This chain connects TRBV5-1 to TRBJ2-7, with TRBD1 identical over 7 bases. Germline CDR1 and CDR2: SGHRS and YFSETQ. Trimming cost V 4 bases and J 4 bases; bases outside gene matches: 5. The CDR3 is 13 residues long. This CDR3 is CASSQRTGYEQYF. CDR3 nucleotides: TGCGCCAGCAGCCAGCGGACAGGTTACGAGCAGTACTTC. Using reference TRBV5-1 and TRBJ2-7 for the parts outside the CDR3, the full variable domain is KAGVTQTPRYLIKTRGQQVTLSCSPISGHRSVSWYQQTPGQGLQFLFEYFSETQRNKGNFPGRFSGRQFSNSRSEMNVSTLELGDSALYLCASSQRTGYEQYFGPGTRLTVT.

Here the CDR3 reads CASSLGGLAGQASDTQYF. In DNA form, the CDR3 reads TGTGCCAGCAGCTTAGGGGGACTAGCGGGGCAAGCGAGCGATACGCAGTATTTT. V gene TRBV7-2 combines with J gene TRBJ2-3; the match to TRBD2 covers 13 bases. Germline V CDR1 and CDR2: SGHTA, FQGNSA. V shed 1 base, J shed 6 bases, and the junction held 10 bases outside the gene matches. This CDR3 region has 18 residues.

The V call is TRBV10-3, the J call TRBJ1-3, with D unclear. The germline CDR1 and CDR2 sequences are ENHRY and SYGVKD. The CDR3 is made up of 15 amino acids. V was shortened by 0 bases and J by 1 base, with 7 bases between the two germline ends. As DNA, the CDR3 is TGTGCCATCAGTGAGTCGGCCCTGTCTGGAAACACCATATATTTT. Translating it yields CAISESALSGNTIYF.

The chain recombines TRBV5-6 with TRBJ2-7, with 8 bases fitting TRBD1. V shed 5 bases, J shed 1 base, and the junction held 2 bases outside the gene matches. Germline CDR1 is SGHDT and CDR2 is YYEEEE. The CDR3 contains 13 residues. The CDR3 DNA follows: TGTGCCAGCAGTGGGGACAGGTCCTACGAGCAGTACTTC. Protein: CASSGDRSYEQYF.

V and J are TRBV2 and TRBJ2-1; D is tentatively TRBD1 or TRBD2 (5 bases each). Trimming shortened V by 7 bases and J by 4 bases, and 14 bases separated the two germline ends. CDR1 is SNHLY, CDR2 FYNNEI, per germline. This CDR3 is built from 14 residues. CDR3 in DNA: TGTGCCAGCAACCCGGGACCGAATTACAATGAGCAGTTCTTC. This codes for CASNPGPNYNEQFF.

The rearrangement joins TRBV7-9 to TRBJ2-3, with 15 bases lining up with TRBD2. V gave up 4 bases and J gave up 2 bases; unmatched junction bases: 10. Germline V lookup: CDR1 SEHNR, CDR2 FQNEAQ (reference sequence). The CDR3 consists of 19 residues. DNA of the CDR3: TGTGCCAGCAGCTCCTCCGGGACTAGCGGGGGGCAGATCACAGATACGCAGTATTTT. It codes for CASSSSGTSGGQITDTQYF.

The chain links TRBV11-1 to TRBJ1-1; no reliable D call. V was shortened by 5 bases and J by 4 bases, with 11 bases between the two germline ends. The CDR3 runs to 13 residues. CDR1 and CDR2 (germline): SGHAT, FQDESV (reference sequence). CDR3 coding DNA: TGTGCCAGCAGCCTCGAGATGGCCACTGAAGCTTTCTTT. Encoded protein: CASSLEMATEAFF. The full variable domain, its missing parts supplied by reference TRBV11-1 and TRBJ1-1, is EAEVAQSPRYKITEKSQAVAFWCDPISGHATLYWYRQILGQGPELLVQFQDESVVDDSQLPKDRFSAERLKGVDSTLKIQPAELGDSAMYLCASSLEMATEAFFGQGTRLTVV.

The CDR3 sequence: CASSLVVVSQETQYF. CDR3 sequence (DNA): TGTGCCAGCAGCTTGGTAGTAGTTTCGCAAGAGACCCAGTACTTC. The chain uses TRBV5-6 and TRBJ2-5; D remains ambiguous. V lost 0 bases, J lost 2 bases, and 11 bases lay in between. CDR1 is SGHDT, CDR2 YYEEEE, per germline. CDR3 length: 15 amino acids.

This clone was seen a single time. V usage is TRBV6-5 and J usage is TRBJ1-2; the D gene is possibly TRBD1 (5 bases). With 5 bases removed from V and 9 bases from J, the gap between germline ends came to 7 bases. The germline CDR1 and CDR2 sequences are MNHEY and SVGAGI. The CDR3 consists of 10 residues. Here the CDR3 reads CASSEGSYTF. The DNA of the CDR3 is TGTGCCAGCAGTGAGGGGAGCTACACCTTC.

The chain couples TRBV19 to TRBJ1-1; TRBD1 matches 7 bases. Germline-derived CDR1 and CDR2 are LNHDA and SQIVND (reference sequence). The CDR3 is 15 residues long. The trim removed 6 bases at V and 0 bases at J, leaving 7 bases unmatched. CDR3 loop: CASSQTGPLNTEAFF. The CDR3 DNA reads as TGTGCCAGTAGCCAGACAGGGCCCTTGAACACTGAAGCTTTCTTT.

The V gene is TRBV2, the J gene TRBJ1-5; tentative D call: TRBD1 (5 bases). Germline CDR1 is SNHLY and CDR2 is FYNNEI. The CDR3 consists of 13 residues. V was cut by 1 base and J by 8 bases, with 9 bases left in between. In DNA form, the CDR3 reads TGTGCCAGCAGTGAAGGACAGATCGAGCCCCAGCATTTT. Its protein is CASSEGQIEPQHF.

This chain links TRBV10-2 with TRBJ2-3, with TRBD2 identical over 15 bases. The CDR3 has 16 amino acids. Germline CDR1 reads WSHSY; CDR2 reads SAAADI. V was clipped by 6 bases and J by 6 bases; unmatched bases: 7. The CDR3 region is CASRLGTSGGMDTQYF. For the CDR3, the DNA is TGCGCCAGCAGACTCGGGACTAGCGGGGGGATGGATACGCAGTATTTT.

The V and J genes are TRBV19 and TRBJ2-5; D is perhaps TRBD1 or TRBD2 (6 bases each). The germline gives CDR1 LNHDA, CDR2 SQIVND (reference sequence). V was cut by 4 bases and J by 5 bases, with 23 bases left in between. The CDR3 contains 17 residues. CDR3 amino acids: CASSTYQGGTRGETQYF. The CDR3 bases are TGTGCCAGTAGTACGTACCAAGGGGGGACCCGAGGGGAGACCCAGTACTTC.

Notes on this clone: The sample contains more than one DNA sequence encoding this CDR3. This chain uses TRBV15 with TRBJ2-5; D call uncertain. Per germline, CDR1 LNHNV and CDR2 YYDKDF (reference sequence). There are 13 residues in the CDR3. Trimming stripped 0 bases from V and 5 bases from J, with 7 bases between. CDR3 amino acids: CATSRDLRETQYF. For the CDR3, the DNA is TGTGCCACCAGCAGAGATTTGCGCGAGACCCAGTACTTC.

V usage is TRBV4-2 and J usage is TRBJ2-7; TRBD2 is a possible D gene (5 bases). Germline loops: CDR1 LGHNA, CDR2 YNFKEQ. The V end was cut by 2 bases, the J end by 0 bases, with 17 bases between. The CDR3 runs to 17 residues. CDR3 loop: CASSQLEAEKTSYEQYF. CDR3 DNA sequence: TGTGCCAGCAGCCAATTAGAAGCGGAGAAGACCTCCTACGAGCAGTACTTC.

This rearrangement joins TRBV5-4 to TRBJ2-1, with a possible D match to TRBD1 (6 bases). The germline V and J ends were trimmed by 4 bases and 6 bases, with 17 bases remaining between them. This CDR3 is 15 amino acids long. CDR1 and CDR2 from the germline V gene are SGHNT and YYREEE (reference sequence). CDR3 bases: TGTGCCAGCAGCCTTAAGGGTGGGGGCCGCAATGAGCAGTTCTTC. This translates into CASSLKGGGRNEQFF.

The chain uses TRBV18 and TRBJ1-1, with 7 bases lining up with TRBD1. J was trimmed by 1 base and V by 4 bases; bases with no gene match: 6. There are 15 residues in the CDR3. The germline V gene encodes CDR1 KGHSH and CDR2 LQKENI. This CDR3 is CASSRSGQTNTEAFF. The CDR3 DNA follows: TGTGCCAGCTCACGTTCGGGACAGACGAACACTGAAGCTTTCTTT.

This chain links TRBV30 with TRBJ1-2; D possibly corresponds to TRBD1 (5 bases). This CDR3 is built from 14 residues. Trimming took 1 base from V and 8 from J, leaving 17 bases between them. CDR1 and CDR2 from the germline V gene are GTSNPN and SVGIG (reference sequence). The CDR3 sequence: CAWSEGLVGVGYTF. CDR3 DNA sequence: TGTGCCTGGAGTGAGGGGCTTGTCGGTGTGGGCTACACCTTC. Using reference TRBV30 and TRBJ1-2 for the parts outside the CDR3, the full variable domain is SQTIHQWPATLVQPVGSPLSLECTVEGTSNPNLYWYRQAAGRGLQLLFYSVGIGQISSEVPQNLSASRPQDRQFILSSKKLLLSDSGFYLCAWSEGLVGVGYTFGSGTRLTVV.

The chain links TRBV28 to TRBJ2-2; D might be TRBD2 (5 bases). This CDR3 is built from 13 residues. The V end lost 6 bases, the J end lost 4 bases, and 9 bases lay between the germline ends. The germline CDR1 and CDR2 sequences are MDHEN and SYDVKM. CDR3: CASRASPTGELFF. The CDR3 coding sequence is TGTGCCAGCAGGGCTAGCCCCACCGGGGAGCTGTTTTTT.

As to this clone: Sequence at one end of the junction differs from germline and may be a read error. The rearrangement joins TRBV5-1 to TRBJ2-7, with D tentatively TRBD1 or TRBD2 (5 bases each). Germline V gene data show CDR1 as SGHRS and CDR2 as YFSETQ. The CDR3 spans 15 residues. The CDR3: CASSWNNGASSEQYF. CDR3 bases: TGCGCCAGCAGCTGGAATAACGGGGCCTCCTCCGAGCAGTACTTC.

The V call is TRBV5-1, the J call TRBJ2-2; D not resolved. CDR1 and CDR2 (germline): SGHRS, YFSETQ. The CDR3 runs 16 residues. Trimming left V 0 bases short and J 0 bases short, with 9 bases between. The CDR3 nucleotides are TGCGCCAGCAGCTTGGCGTCAGCACCGAACACCGGGGAGCTGTTTTTT. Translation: CASSLASAPNTGELFF.

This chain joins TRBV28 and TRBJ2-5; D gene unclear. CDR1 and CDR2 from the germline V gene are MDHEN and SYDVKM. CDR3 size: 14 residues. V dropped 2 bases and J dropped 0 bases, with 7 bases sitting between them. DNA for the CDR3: TGTGCCAGCAGTTTACCCGGTGACCAAGAGACCCAGTACTTC. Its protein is CASSLPGDQETQYF.

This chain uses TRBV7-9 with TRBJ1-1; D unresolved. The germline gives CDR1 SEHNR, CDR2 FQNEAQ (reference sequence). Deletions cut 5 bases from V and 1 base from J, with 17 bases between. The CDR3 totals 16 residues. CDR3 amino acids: CASSGWARLKNTEAFF. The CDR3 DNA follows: TGTGCCAGCAGCGGCTGGGCGAGACTAAAGAACACTGAAGCTTTCTTT.

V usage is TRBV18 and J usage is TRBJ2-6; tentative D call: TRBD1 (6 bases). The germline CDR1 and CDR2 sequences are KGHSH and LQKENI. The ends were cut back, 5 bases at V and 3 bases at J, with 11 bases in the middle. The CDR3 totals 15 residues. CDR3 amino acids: CASSYTGSGANVLTF. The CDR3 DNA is TGTGCCAGCTCATACACAGGGAGTGGGGCCAACGTCCTGACTTTC.

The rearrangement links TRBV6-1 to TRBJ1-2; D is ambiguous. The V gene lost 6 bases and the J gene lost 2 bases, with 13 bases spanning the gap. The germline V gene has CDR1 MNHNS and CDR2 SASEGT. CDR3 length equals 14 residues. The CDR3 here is CASRTPLGNYGYTF. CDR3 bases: TGTGCCAGCAGGACCCCTTTGGGGAACTATGGCTACACCTTC.

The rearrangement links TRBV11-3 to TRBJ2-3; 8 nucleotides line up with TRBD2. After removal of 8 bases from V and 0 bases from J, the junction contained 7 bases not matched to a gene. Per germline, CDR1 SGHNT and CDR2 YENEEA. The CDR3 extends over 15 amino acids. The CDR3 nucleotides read TGTGCCAGCGGCATTAGCGGGGTTAGCACAGATACGCAGTATTTT. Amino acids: CASGISGVSTDTQYF. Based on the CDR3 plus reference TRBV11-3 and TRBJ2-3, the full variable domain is EAGVVQSPRYKIIEKKQPVAFWCNPISGHNTLYWYLQNLGQGPELLIRYENEEAVDDSQLPKDRFSAERLKGVDSTLKIQPAELGDSAVYLCASGISGVSTDTQYFGPGTRLTVL.

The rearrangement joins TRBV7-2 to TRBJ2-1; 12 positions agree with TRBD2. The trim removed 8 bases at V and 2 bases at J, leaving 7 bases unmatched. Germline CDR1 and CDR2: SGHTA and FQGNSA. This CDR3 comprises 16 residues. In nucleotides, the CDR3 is TGTGCCAGCGCGCGGTCTAGCGGGGGGGCCTACAATGAGCAGTTCTTC. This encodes CASARSSGGAYNEQFF.